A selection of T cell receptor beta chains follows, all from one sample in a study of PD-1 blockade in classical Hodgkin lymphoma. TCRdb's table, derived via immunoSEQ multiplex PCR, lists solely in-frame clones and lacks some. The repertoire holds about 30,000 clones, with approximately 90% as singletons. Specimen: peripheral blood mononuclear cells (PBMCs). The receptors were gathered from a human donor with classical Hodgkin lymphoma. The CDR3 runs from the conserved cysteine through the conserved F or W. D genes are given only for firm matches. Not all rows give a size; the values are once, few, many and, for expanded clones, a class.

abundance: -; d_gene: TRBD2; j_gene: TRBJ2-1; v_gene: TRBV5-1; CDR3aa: CASSLPNTPRLAGAVGSYNEQFF; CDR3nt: TGCGCCAGCAGCTTGCCCAATACCCCGCGACTAGCGGGAGCAGTGGGCTCCTACAATGAGCAGTTCTTC
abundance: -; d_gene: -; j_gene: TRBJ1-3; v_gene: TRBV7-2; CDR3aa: CASSSGRNGNTIYF; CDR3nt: TGTGCCAGCAGCTCGGGACGGAATGGAAACACCATATATTTT
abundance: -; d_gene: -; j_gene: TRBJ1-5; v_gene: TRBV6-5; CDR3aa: CASSYSAVSNQPQHF; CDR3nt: TGTGCCAGCAGTTACTCAGCAGTTAGCAATCAGCCCCAGCATTTT
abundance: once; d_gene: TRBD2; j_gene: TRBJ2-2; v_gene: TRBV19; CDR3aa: CASRKGAGVTGELFF; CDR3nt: TGTGCCAGTAGGAAGGGAGCGGGAGTTACCGGGGAGCTGTTTTTT
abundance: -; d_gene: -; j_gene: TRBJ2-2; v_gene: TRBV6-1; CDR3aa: CASSEARGFGELFF; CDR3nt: TGTGCCAGCAGTGAAGCGCGAGGGTTCGGGGAGCTGTTTTTT
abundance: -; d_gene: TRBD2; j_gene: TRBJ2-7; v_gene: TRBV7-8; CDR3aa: CASSRAGGPFEQYF; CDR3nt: TGTGCCAGCAGCCGAGCGGGAGGGCCGTTCGAGCAGTACTTC
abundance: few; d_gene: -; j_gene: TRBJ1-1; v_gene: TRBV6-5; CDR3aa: CASSYSMRTEAFF; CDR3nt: TGTGCCAGCAGTTACTCGATGCGTACTGAAGCTTTCTTT
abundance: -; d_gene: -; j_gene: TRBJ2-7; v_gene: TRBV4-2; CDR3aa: CASSQVFSGSYEQYF; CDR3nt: TGTGCCAGCAGCCAAGTCTTCAGCGGATCCTACGAGCAGTACTTC
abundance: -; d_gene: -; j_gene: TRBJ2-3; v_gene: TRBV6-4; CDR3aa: CASSDQPMGGADTQYF; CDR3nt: TGTGCCAGCAGTGACCAACCTATGGGGGGCGCAGATACGCAGTATTTT
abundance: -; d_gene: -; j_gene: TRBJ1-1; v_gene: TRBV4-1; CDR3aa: CASSQDPGNTEAFF; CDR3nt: TGCGCCAGCAGCCAAGATCCCGGGAACACTGAAGCTTTCTTT
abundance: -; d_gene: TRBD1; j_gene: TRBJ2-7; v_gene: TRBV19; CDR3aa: CASSTDREYEQYF; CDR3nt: TGTGCCAGTAGTACCGACAGGGAGTACGAGCAGTACTTC
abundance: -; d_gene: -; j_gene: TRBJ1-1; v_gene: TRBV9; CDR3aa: CASSIQGENTEAFF; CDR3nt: TGTGCCAGCAGCATACAGGGAGAGAACACTGAAGCTTTCTTT
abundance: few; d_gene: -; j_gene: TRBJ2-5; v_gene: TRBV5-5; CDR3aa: CATPWGRETQYF; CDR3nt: TGTGCAACACCGTGGGGGCGAGAGACCCAGTACTTC
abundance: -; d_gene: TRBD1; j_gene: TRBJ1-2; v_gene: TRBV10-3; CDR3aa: CAISEFDQGDGYTF; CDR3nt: TGTGCCATCAGTGAGTTTGACCAGGGGGATGGCTACACCTTC
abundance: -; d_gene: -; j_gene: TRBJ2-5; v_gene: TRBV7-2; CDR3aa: CASSLGSWNGPQYF; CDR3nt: TGTGCCAGCAGCTTAGGTAGCTGGAACGGGCCCCAGTACTTC
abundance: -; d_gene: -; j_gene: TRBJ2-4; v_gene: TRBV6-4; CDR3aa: CASSGGFVGLKNIQYF; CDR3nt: TGTGCCAGCAGTGGGGGATTCGTGGGCCTCAAAAACATTCAGTACTTC
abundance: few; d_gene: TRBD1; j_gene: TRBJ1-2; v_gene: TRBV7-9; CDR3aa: CATPGQFYGYTF; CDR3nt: TGTGCCACCCCGGGACAGTTCTATGGCTACACCTTC
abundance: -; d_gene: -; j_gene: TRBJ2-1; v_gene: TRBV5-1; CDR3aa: CASSWGLNEQFF; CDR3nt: TGCGCCAGCAGCTGGGGCCTTAATGAGCAGTTCTTC
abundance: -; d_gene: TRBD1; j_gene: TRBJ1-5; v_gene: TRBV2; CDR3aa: CASRGGTGQPQHF; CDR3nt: TGTGCCAGCCGGGGAGGGACAGGTCAGCCCCAGCATTTT
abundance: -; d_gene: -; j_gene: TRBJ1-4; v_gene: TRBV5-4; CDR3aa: CASSLAGGATNEKLFF; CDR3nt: TGTGCCAGCAGCTTGGCGGGGGGTGCAACTAATGAAAAACTGTTTTTT
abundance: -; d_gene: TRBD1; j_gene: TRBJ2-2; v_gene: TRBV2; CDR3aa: CASSPEGQGYGELFF; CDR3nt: TGTGCCAGCAGCCCCGAGGGACAGGGGTACGGGGAGCTGTTTTTT
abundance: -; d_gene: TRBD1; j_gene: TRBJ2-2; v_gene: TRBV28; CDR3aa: CASSTPTFDRGQGTGELFF; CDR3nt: TGTGCCAGCAGCACCCCCACCTTTGACAGGGGGCAAGGCACCGGGGAGCTGTTTTTT
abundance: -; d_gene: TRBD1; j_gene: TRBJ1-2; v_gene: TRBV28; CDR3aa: CASSIQGDGYTF; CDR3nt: TGTGCCAGCAGTATACAGGGGGATGGCTACACCTTC
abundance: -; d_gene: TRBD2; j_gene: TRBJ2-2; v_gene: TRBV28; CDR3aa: CASSLSLAANTGELFF; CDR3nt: TGTGCCAGCAGTTTATCACTAGCGGCGAACACCGGGGAGCTGTTTTTT
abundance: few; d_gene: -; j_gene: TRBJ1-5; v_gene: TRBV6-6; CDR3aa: CASSYPGERQPQHF; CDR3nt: TGTGCCAGCAGTTACCCAGGGGAGCGGCAGCCCCAGCATTTT
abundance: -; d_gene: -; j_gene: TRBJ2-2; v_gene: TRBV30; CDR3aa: CAWRLSPARSTGELFF; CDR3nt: TGTGCCTGGAGGTTGTCCCCAGCCAGGAGCACCGGGGAGCTGTTTTTT
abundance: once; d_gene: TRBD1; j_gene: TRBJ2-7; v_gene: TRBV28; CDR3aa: CASNPGQAYEQYF; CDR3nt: TGTGCCAGCAACCCGGGACAGGCATACGAGCAGTACTTC
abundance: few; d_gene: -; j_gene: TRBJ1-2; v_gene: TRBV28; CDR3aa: CASSLWGQNYGYTF; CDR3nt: TGTGCCAGCAGTTTATGGGGACAAAACTATGGCTACACCTTC
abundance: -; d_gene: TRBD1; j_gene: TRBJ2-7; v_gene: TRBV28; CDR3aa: CASSRPGQGRDEQYF; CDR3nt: TGTGCCAGCAGTCGGCCGGGACAGGGACGAGACGAGCAGTACTTC
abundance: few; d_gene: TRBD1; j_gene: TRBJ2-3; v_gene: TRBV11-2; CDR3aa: CASSLGQSTDTQYF; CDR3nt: TGTGCCAGCAGCTTGGGACAGAGCACAGATACGCAGTATTTT
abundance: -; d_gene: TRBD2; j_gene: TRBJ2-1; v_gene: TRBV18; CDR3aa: CASSRLDLLAGRNEQFF; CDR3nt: TGTGCCAGCTCACGACTAGACTTACTAGCGGGACGGAATGAGCAGTTCTTC
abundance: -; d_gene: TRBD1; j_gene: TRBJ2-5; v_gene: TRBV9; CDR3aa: CASSVTGGPGTQYF; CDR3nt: TGTGCCAGCAGCGTGACAGGGGGCCCCGGGACCCAGTACTTC